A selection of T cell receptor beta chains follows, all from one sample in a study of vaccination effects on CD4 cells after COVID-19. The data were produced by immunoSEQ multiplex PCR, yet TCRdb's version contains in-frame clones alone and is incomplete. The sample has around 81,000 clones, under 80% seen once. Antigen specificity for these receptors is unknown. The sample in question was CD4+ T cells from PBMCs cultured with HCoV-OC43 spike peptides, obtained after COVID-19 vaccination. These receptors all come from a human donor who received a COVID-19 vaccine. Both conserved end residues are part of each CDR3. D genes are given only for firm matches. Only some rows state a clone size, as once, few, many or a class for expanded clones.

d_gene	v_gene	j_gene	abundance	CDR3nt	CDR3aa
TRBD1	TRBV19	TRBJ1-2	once	TGTGCCAGTACCCTTGGGACAGAGGGTGGGAGCTACACCTTC	CASTLGTEGGSYTF
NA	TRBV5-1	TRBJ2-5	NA	TGCGCCAGCAGCTTAACAGGCGCGGAGACCCAGTACTTC	CASSLTGAETQYF
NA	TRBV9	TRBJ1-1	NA	TGTGCCAGCAGCGGGGGATGGACCACTGAAGCTTTCTTT	CASSGGWTTEAFF
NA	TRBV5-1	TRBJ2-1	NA	TGCGCCAGCAGCTCGCCTGCCGGTAAGTGGGAGCAGTTCTTC	CASSSPAGKWEQFF
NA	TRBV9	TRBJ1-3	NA	TGTGCCAGCAGCTTCTCCGGGACGCGAGAAAACACCATATATTTT	CASSFSGTRENTIYF
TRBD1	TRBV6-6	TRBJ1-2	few	TGTGCCAGCAGCACAGGGGGCGCTTTTATAAATGGCTACACCTTC	CASSTGGAFINGYTF
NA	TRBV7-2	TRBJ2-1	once	TGTGCCAGCAGCGCCGGCCCCACGAGCCGCAATGAGCAGTTCTTC	CASSAGPTSRNEQFF
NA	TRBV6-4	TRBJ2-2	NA	TGTGCCAGCAGTGCCCAGGGAAGTGGCGGGGAGCTGTTTTTT	CASSAQGSGGELFF
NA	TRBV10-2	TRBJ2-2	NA	TGCGCCAGCAGTGGGCGTGCTTCGAACACCGGGGAGCTGTTTTTT	CASSGRASNTGELFF
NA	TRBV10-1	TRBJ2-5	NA	TGCGCCAGCAGTGAGTCGCCGGGACACTTCCAAGAGACCCAGTACTTC	CASSESPGHFQETQYF
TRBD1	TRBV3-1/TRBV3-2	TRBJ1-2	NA	TGTGCCAGCAGCCCCTCTACAGGGACAGCTAACTATGGCTACACCTTC	CASSPSTGTANYGYTF
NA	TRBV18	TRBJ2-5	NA	TGTGCCAGCTCCGACAGGACGCCGCAAGAGACCCAGTACTTC	CASSDRTPQETQYF
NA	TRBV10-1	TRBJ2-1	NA	TGCGCCAGCAGCGAACCCAGCGGTCGCTCCTACAATGAGCAGTTCTTC	CASSEPSGRSYNEQFF
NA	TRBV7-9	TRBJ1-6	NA	TGTGCCAGCAGCTTAGCGGTGTCTAATTCACCCCTCCACTTT	CASSLAVSNSPLHF
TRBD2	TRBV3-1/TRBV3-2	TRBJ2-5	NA	TGTGCCAGCAGCCCCCCAGGGAGGGAAGAGACCCAGTACTTC	CASSPPGREETQYF
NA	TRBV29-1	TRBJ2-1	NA	TGCAGCGTTGGTGGGTACACCTGGAATGAGCAGTTCTTC	CSVGGYTWNEQFF
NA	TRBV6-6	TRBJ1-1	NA	TGTGCCAGCAGTTACTATGGGAGGGACACTGAAGCTTTCTTT	CASSYYGRDTEAFF
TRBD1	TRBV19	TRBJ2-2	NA	TGTGCCAGTAGTATATTGGGGACAGGGGGAACCGGGGAGCTGTTTTTT	CASSILGTGGTGELFF
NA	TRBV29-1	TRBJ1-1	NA	TGCAGCGTTTCGAAGAACACTGAAGCTTTCTTT	CSVSKNTEAFF
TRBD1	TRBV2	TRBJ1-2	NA	TGTGCCAGCAGTGAAAACCCCGGGACAGGAGTCTATGGCTACACCTTC	CASSENPGTGVYGYTF
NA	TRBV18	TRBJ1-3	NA	TGTGCCAGCTCACCAGGGCGGTCCTCTGGAAACACCATATATTTT	CASSPGRSSGNTIYF
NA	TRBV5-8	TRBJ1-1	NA	TGTGCCAGCAGAAGGGTGAGTGAAGCTTTCTTT	CASRRVSEAFF
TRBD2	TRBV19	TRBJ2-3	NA	TGTGCCAGTCTATCAAGCGGGGCCACAGATACGCAGTATTTT	CASLSSGATDTQYF
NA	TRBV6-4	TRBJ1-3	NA	TGTGCCAGCAGCCAGACAGCGGGTAGCCACACCATATATTTT	CASSQTAGSHTIYF
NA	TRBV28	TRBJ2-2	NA	TGTGCCAGCAGTTCCAGGGCCGGGATGAGGTTCGGGGAGCTGTTTTTT	CASSSRAGMRFGELFF
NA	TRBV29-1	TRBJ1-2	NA	TGCAGCGTTGAAAGGGCCTCCTATGGCTACACCTTC	CSVERASYGYTF
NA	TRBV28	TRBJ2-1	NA	TGTGCAGCCCACGACCCTCGACAGGTCAATGAGCAGTTCTTC	CAAHDPRQVNEQFF
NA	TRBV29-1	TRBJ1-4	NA	TGCAGCGTTAGGGGGAGTACTAATGAAAAACTGTTTTTT	CSVRGSTNEKLFF
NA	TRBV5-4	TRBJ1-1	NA	TGTGCCAGCAGCTGGGGGCAGGGAGGATCGAACACTGAAGCTTTCTTT	CASSWGQGGSNTEAFF
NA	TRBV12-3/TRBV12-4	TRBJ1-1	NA	TGTGCCAGCAGTTTATACATACACACTGAAGCTTTCTTT	CASSLYIHTEAFF
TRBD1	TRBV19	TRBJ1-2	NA	TGTGCCAGTAGTATCGGGACAGGGGAAGGTGGCTACACCTTC	CASSIGTGEGGYTF
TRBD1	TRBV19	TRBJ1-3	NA	TGTGCCAGTAGTACCCGGACAGGGGGCGCATCTGGAAACACCATATATTTT	CASSTRTGGASGNTIYF
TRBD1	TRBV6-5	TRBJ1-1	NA	TGTGCCAGCAGATCCGGGACAGGGAACACTGAAGCTTTCTTT	CASRSGTGNTEAFF
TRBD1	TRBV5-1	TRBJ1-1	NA	TGCGCCAGCAGCTTGGATGACAGGGGTTGGACTGAAGCTTTCTTT	CASSLDDRGWTEAFF
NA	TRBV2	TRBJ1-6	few	TGTGCCAGCACCCCACTTGGAGGGGCAAGTAATTCACCCCTCCACTTT	CASTPLGGASNSPLHF
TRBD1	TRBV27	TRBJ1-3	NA	TGTGCCAGCAGTCTTACCGGGACAGGGGTTGGAAACACCATATATTTT	CASSLTGTGVGNTIYF
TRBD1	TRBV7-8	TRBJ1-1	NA	TGTGCCAGCAGCGATCCGGGACAGGGGTTAAACACTGAAGCTTTCTTT	CASSDPGQGLNTEAFF
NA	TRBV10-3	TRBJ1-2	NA	TGTGCCATCAGTGACGGGGTTGACTATGGCTACACCTTC	CAISDGVDYGYTF
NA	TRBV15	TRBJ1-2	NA	TGTGCCACCAGCAGACTCTCTTGGGGCAGTGGAGGGGGCTACACCTTC	CATSRLSWGSGGGYTF
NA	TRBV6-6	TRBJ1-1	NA	TGTGCCAGCAGTTACACCGCGAACACTGAAGCTTTCTTT	CASSYTANTEAFF
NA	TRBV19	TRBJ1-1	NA	TGTGCCAGTAGTCCAACTTCCGGGACTAACACTGAAGCTTTCTTT	CASSPTSGTNTEAFF
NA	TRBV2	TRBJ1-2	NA	TGTGCCAGCAGTGACAGCCTTACTAACTATGGCTACACCTTC	CASSDSLTNYGYTF
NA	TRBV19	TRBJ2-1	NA	TGTGCCAGTAGTATTCTCGCTCGCAACAATGAGCAGTTCTTC	CASSILARNNEQFF
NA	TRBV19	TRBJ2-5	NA	TGTGCCAGTAGTCTCGGGGAGACCCAGTACTTC	CASSLGETQYF
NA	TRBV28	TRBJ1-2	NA	TGTGCCAGCAGGGGGACGGGGGTTAGGAAATATGGCTACACCTTC	CASRGTGVRKYGYTF
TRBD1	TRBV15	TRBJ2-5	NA	TGTGCCACCAGCAGGGACAGGGGGAAAGAGACCCAGTACTTC	CATSRDRGKETQYF
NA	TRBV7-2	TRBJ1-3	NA	TGTGCCAGCAGCTTATTTGGGGTGGGCCTATTGGGTTCTGGAAACACCATATATTTT	CASSLFGVGLLGSGNTIYF
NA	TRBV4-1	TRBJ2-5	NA	TGCGCCAGCAGCCAGGACTATGTAAAGACCCAGTACTTC	CASSQDYVKTQYF
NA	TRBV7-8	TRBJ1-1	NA	TGTGCCAGCAGCTTACTCTTCCAAACCTCAGCTTTCTTT	CASSLLFQTSAFF
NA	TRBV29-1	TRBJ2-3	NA	TGCAGCGTTGAACTGTCTACAGATACGCAGTATTTT	CSVELSTDTQYF
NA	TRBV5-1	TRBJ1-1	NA	TGCGCCAGCAGCTTAGGGGCGCTTTCCATGAACACTGAAGCTTTCTTT	CASSLGALSMNTEAFF
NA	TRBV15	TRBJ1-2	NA	TGTGCCACCAGCAGAGATGAGGGGCAGGGCGACTATGGCTACACCTTC	CATSRDEGQGDYGYTF
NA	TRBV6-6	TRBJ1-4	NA	TGTGCCAGCAGCATAGCAACTAATGAAAAACTGTTTTTT	CASSIATNEKLFF
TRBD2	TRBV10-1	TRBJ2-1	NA	TGCGCCAGCAGTGAGTCGGGGGGGAACTACAATGAGCAGTTCTTC	CASSESGGNYNEQFF
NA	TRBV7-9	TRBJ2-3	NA	TGTGCCAGCAGCTTATCCGGGGGCACAGATACGCAGTATTTT	CASSLSGGTDTQYF